Below are 18 T cell receptor beta chains sequenced from a single sample in a study of OX40 agonist ivuxolimab in advanced cancers. The method was immunoSEQ multiplex PCR; TCRdb's version includes in-frame clones alone and lacks a portion of them. The repertoire holds about 76,000 clones, with around 85% as singletons. The sample in question was CD4+ or CD8+ T cells sorted from blood, obtained in a trial of the OX40 agonist ivuxolimab. These receptors all come from an adult with an advanced solid tumor such as melanoma, head and neck, liver or kidney cancer.

The chain recombines TRBV30 with TRBJ1-3; D not certain. V was trimmed by 0 bases and J by 2 bases, leaving 11 bases between them. The CDR3 is made up of 15 amino acids. Germline loops: CDR1 GTSNPN, CDR2 SVGIG (reference sequence). The DNA of the CDR3 is TGTGCCTGGAGTGTTCCGGGGATGACTGGAAACACCATATATTTT. This codes for CAWSVPGMTGNTIYF. The full variable domain, with the rest looked up from reference TRBV30 and TRBJ1-3, is SQTIHQWPATLVQPVGSPLSLECTVEGTSNPNLYWYRQAAGRGLQLLFYSVGIGQISSEVPQNLSASRPQDRQFILSSKKLLLSDSGFYLCAWSVPGMTGNTIYFGEGSWLTVV.

This clone was seen a single time. V is TRBV16 and J is TRBJ1-1; D is unclear. Germline assignment: CDR1 KGHSY and CDR2 FQNENV. The CDR3 sequence is 15 residues long. Trimming removed 0 bases from V and 0 bases from J, with 8 bases in between. The CDR3 protein is CASSQSGGMNTEAFF. In nucleotides, the CDR3 is TGTGCCAGCAGCCAATCGGGAGGGATGAACACTGAAGCTTTCTTT.

CDR3 sequence (DNA): TGTGCTAGTGGTTTGGAGGGGTGGAGAGGTTATCAGCCCCAGCATTTT. This sequence encodes CASGLEGWRGYQPQHF. The chain uses TRBV12-5 and TRBJ1-5, with D tentatively TRBD1 (5 bases). CDR3 length: 16 residues. V dropped 1 base and J dropped 5 bases, with 15 bases sitting between them. CDR1 and CDR2 (germline): LGHNT, FRNRAP.

This clone was found a few times. This sequence joins TRBV11-1 and TRBJ2-5; D remains ambiguous. The germline V and J ends were trimmed by 3 bases and 4 bases, with 3 bases remaining between them. This CDR3 comprises 11 residues. CDR1 and CDR2 (germline): SGHAT, FQDESV (reference sequence). The CDR3 protein is CASSFAETQYF. CDR3 bases: TGTGCCAGCAGCTTCGCAGAGACCCAGTACTTC.

The chain links TRBV6-1 to TRBJ1-5; D is perhaps TRBD1 (5 bases). The CDR3 runs to 15 residues. The germline CDR1 and CDR2 sequences are MNHNS and SASEGT. V was clipped by 4 bases and J by 1 base, with 11 bases between them. The CDR3 is CASSGRDGSNQPQHF. The CDR3 nucleotides read TGTGCCAGCAGTGGGCGGGACGGCAGCAATCAGCCCCAGCATTTT.

V is TRBV6-1 and J is TRBJ2-7; tentatively, D is TRBD1 (6 bases). The CDR3 has 14 residues. The germline CDR1 and CDR2 sequences are MNHNS and SASEGT. V was pared by 7 bases and J by 3 bases, with 16 bases between. For the CDR3, the DNA is TGTGCCAGCATGCCGGGACACGGAGTCTACGAGCAGTACTTC. Its protein product is CASMPGHGVYEQYF.

This clone has just one count. The chain combines TRBV6-5 with TRBJ2-3, with D perhaps TRBD1 or TRBD2 (5 bases each). Looked up from germline, CDR1 is MNHEY and CDR2 is SVGAGI. The length of the CDR3 is 16 residues. V was trimmed by 2 bases and J by 8 bases, leaving 20 bases between them. CDR3 DNA: TGTGCCAGCAGTTACAGACCCGGGACCGCCGGCGCTACGCAGTATTTT. Translation gives CASSYRPGTAGATQYF.

The chain combines TRBV7-9 with TRBJ2-5; D is perhaps TRBD1 (5 bases). With the DNA end fitting TRBJ2-7 better, the J assignment may be wrong. CDR1 is SEHNR and CDR2 is FQNEAQ in the germline V gene (reference sequence). This CDR3 region has 14 residues. CDR3 coding DNA: TGTGCCAGCAGCTTAGCCAGACAGACGGGCGAGCAGTACTTC. Its protein is CASSLARQTGEQYF.

The chain links TRBV27 to TRBJ1-1; 10 bases map to TRBD1. J lost 5 bases, V lost 6 bases, and 6 bases had no gene match. Looked up from germline, CDR1 is MNHEY and CDR2 is SMNVEV (reference sequence). The CDR3 length is 14 residues. This CDR3 is CASRETGGGTEAFF. Here the CDR3 DNA reads TGTGCCAGCAGGGAGACAGGGGGCGGGACTGAAGCTTTCTTT.

The chain links TRBV6-1 to TRBJ1-2; D possibly corresponds to TRBD1 (5 bases). Germline CDR1 MNHNS, CDR2 SASEGT. V dropped 7 bases and J dropped 3 bases, with 15 bases sitting between them. This CDR3 comprises 14 residues. The CDR3 here is CASNAQVTDYGYTF. The CDR3 DNA reads as TGTGCCAGCAACGCACAGGTGACGGACTATGGCTACACCTTC.

The genes are TRBV5-6 and TRBJ2-5, with 8 bases lining up with TRBD1. Germline CDR1 SGHDT, CDR2 YYEEEE. The CDR3 sequence is 15 residues long. Trimming at V came to 2 bases and at J to 4 bases, leaving 7 bases not matched to a gene. Here the CDR3 reads CASSFGRGRGETQYF. The CDR3 nucleotides are TGTGCCAGCAGCTTTGGCAGGGGGCGGGGAGAGACCCAGTACTTC.

The CDR3: CASSESTNRLSNQPQHF. The CDR3 DNA is TGCGCCAGCAGTGAGTCGACCAACAGACTTAGCAATCAGCCCCAGCATTTT. J is TRBJ1-5 and V is TRBV10-2; no firm D call. This CDR3 is built from 17 residues. Trimming left V 0 bases short and J 0 bases short, with 12 bases between. In germline, CDR1 is WSHSY, CDR2 SAAADI.

The chain combines TRBV18 with TRBJ1-5, with D tentatively TRBD1 (6 bases). Trimming cost V 3 bases and J 7 bases, with 16 bases left between them. Germline CDR1 and CDR2: KGHSH and LQKENI. The CDR3 consists of 15 residues. In DNA form, the CDR3 reads TGTGCCAGCTCACCGGAAGGGGGTCGTACCCAGCCCCAGCATTTT. Protein: CASSPEGGRTQPQHF.

J is TRBJ2-1 and V is TRBV28, with a possible D match to TRBD1 (6 bases). V lost 0 bases, J lost 9 bases, and 15 bases lay in between. Germline CDR1 and CDR2: MDHEN and SYDVKM. The CDR3 is 15 residues long. The chain's CDR3 is CASSLWGAFQVEQFF. DNA for the CDR3: TGTGCCAGCAGTTTATGGGGGGCGTTTCAGGTTGAGCAGTTCTTC.

CDR3 in amino acids: CASSVGTSGGANTQYF. The CDR3 region has the DNA TGTGCCAGCAGCGTAGGGACTAGCGGGGGGGCGAATACGCAGTATTTT. V is TRBV9 and J is TRBJ2-3; 15 bases line up with TRBD2. The CDR3 extends over 16 amino acids. V lost 0 bases to trimming and J lost 7 bases; unmatched junction nucleotides: 3. CDR1 and CDR2 from the germline V gene are SGDLS and YYNGEE.

This rearrangement joins TRBV7-2 to TRBJ2-1; 11 bases agree with TRBD2. CDR1 is SGHTA and CDR2 is FQGNSA in the germline V gene. The CDR3 runs 18 residues. V lost 3 bases, J lost 7 bases, and 14 bases stayed unmatched. The CDR3 reads CASSFQVSGGAIGNEQFF. For the CDR3, the DNA is TGTGCCAGCAGCTTTCAGGTTAGCGGGGGGGCCATCGGGAATGAGCAGTTCTTC.

The CDR3, as DNA: TGTGCCAGCAGTTTAACAGATTGGGACACTGAAGCTTTCTTT. Translating gives CASSLTDWDTEAFF. The rearrangement joins TRBV27 to TRBJ1-1; the D is unclear. Trimming stripped 2 bases from V and 3 bases from J, with 10 bases between. The CDR3 is 14 amino acids. Per germline, CDR1 MNHEY and CDR2 SMNVEV (reference sequence).

The chain employs TRBV30 and TRBJ2-2; D gene ambiguous. The ends were cut back, 1 base at V and 3 bases at J, with 6 bases in the middle. CDR1 and CDR2 from the germline V gene are GTSNPN and SVGIG (reference sequence). The CDR3 is 13 residues long. In DNA, the CDR3 is TGTGCCTGGAGTGGTCCGGACACCGGGGAGCTGTTTTTT. It yields the protein CAWSGPDTGELFF.